The rows below give T cell receptor beta chains drawn from one sample of a study of T cells in Graves' hyperthyroidism and ophthalmopathy. A single record per CDR3 protein comes from TCRdb applying MiXCR to the multiplex PCR reads. The profile shows about 360,000 distinct CDR3 sequences, roughly 13% of them singletons. The sequenced sample consisted of blood. The receptor set was obtained from a woman aged 18-29 years with Graves' hyperthyroidism. Each CDR3 is given with its conserved first and last residue. The order of the fields is V gene, clone size, J gene, D gene, CDR3 DNA, CDR3 protein. The D gene is left open where the match is weak. Clone sizes are given selectively: once, few, many, or a class where the clone is expanded.

>TRBV5-5|.|TRBJ1-2|.
TGTGCCAGCAGCTCAGACCCGGGACCCCAGGGCTACACCTTC
CASSSDPGPQGYTF
>TRBV20-1|many|TRBJ2-2|.
TGCAGTGCCACTCGGAGAGGGGACGACACCGGGGAGCTGTTTTTT
CSATRRGDDTGELFF
>TRBV11-2|.|TRBJ2-7|TRBD2
TGTGCCAGCGGCACTAGCGGAGGGGGAGCCTACGAGCAGTACTTC
CASGTSGGGAYEQYF
>TRBV24-1|many|TRBJ1-5|TRBD1
TGTGCCACCAGTGAAACCGGGACAGGGGGTACTAGTAATCAGCCCCAGCATTTT
CATSETGTGGTSNQPQHF
>TRBV10-3|many|TRBJ1-2|.
TGTGCCAGCGAAACAGGAGCAAACTATGGCTACACCTTC
CASETGANYGYTF
>TRBV5-4|.|TRBJ2-1|.
TGTGCCAGCAGCGTAGCGTCTAGCTCCTACAATGAGCAGTTCTTC
CASSVASSSYNEQFF
>TRBV28|.|TRBJ1-6|.
TGTGCCAGCAGTTTACCCTCTCCGGGCAGGGGACATTCAGTGACTTATAATTCACCCCTCCACTTT
CASSLPSPGRGHSVTYNSPLHF
>TRBV7-9|.|TRBJ2-7|TRBD1
TGTGCCAGCAGCTCTACCGGGACAGGGCCCACCTACGAGCAGTACTTC
CASSSTGTGPTYEQYF
>TRBV27|.|TRBJ2-5|TRBD2
TGTGCCAGCAGTTCAACTAGCGGGGGCCGTGAAGAGACCCAGTACTTC
CASSSTSGGREETQYF
>TRBV5-8|many|TRBJ1-1|TRBD1
TGTGCCAGCAGCTTGGTCGGACAGGGGGGTGAAGCTTTCTTT
CASSLVGQGGEAFF
>TRBV6-7|many|TRBJ2-7|.
TGTGCCAGCAGTTACTCCCGGACTCTCTACGAGCAGTACTTC
CASSYSRTLYEQYF
>TRBV6-5|.|TRBJ2-5|TRBD1
TGTGCCAGCAGTTCCCTAAGGGGACAGTTTCCCCAGTACTTC
CASSSLRGQFPQYF
>TRBV20-1|few|TRBJ1-6|.
TGCAGTGCTAGTCGGCAGGCCCTTTTGGGACCCCTCCACTTT
CSASRQALLGPLHF
>TRBV7-8|many|TRBJ2-3|TRBD1
TGTGCCAGCAGCACGGGACAGGGGAGCACAGATACGCAGTATTTT
CASSTGQGSTDTQYF
>TRBV18|many|TRBJ1-2|TRBD1
TGTGCCAGCTCACCACCGGGGACAGGGTCGGACTATGGCTACACCTTC
CASSPPGTGSDYGYTF
>TRBV12-3/TRBV12-4|many|TRBJ2-4|.
TGTGCCAGCAGTTTAGGGCAGGGATGGGGGATAGCCAAAAACATTCAGTACTTC
CASSLGQGWGIAKNIQYF
>TRBV3-1|many|TRBJ1-2|.
TGTGCCAGCAGCCGAGGTTCAGGCTACACCTTC
CASSRGSGYTF
>TRBV6-1|many|TRBJ1-3|.
TGTGCCAGCACCAAGAGGAACACCATATATTTT
CASTKRNTIYF
>TRBV7-9|many|TRBJ2-3|TRBD2
TGTGCCAGCAGCGGCGGGACTAGCGACACAGATACGCAGTATTTT
CASSGGTSDTDTQYF
>TRBV11-1|few|TRBJ2-5|.
TGTGCCAGCAGCCAAGAAACCGGGACCCATCGGCGGGAGACCCAGTACTTC
CASSQETGTHRRETQYF
>TRBV27|many|TRBJ1-4|TRBD1
TGTGCCAGCAGTTCGCAATGGACAGGGCACGAAAAACTGTTTTTT
CASSSQWTGHEKLFF
>TRBV11-2|many|TRBJ1-1|.
TGTGCCAGCAGCTTAGCCATGGGGTACACTGAAGCTTTCTTT
CASSLAMGYTEAFF
>TRBV10-1|few|TRBJ2-2|.
TGCGCCAGCAGTGAGTCACCCGGGGCCGGGGAGCTGTTTTTT
CASSESPGAGELFF
>TRBV15|.|TRBJ1-5|.
TGTGCCACCAGCAGAGAAATGGGACGGTATAGCAATCAGCCCCAGCATTTT
CATSREMGRYSNQPQHF
>TRBV18|many|TRBJ1-4|.
TGTGCCAGCTCACCAGCCGGGACGCTCTCTAATGAAAAACTGTTTTTT
CASSPAGTLSNEKLFF
>TRBV20-1|many|TRBJ2-1|.
TGCAGTGCTAGAGCAGTTCTCTCGCTCCCCAATGAGCAGTTCTTC
CSARAVLSLPNEQFF
>TRBV12-3/TRBV12-4|many|TRBJ2-3|.
TGTGCCAGCAGTTTTAGTCGGGTCACAGATACGCAGTATTTT
CASSFSRVTDTQYF
>TRBV2|many|TRBJ1-4|.
TGTGCCAGCAGTGTGGAACAACTTAATGAAAAACTGTTTTTT
CASSVEQLNEKLFF
>TRBV6-5|few|TRBJ2-4|.
TGTGCCAGCAGTTACTCTGTCGCTCAGGACATTCAGTACTTC
CASSYSVAQDIQYF
>TRBV29-1|.|TRBJ2-1|TRBD2
TGCAGCGTTGGGGGGGGGACCTACAATGAGCAGTTCTTC
CSVGGGTYNEQFF
>TRBV14|few|TRBJ1-3|.
TGTGCCAGCAGCCAGTCAGGGACACCCAGAAAGACGGGAAACACCATATATTTT
CASSQSGTPRKTGNTIYF
>TRBV7-8|many|TRBJ1-1|.
TGTGCCAGCAGCCCCGGAAAAGGACCCCGAGGGACTGAAGCTTTCTTT
CASSPGKGPRGTEAFF
>TRBV7-2|many|TRBJ2-7|.
TGTGCCAGCAGCTCCGGGACGGACGATCTCTACGAGCAGTACTTC
CASSSGTDDLYEQYF
>TRBV19|few|TRBJ1-2|.
TGTGCCAGTATGACACCCGGACTGGATTATGGCTACACCTTC
CASMTPGLDYGYTF
>TRBV11-1|many|TRBJ2-1|.
TGTGCCAGCAGCTTGTCTGGGTACTCCTACAATGAGCAGTTCTTC
CASSLSGYSYNEQFF
>TRBV12-3/TRBV12-4|many|TRBJ1-6|TRBD1
TGTGCCAGCAGCCTTGACAGGGAAAATTCACCCCTCCACTTT
CASSLDRENSPLHF
>TRBV24-1|.|TRBJ1-6|.
TGTGCCACCAGTGATGGACAGTCCGAGAATTCACCCCTCCACTTT
CATSDGQSENSPLHF
>TRBV7-3|.|TRBJ2-1|.
TGTGCCAGCAGCTTACTCATGGACTCTTCCTACAATGAGCAGTTCTTC
CASSLLMDSSYNEQFF
>TRBV15|.|TRBJ1-2|.
TGTGCCACCAGCAGAGAGAGGAGGGGGGGCGTGAGGACTAACTATGGCTACACCTTC
CATSRERRGGVRTNYGYTF
>TRBV9|many|TRBJ1-2|.
TGTGCCAGCAGCGGGGGTCCTAGTGGTGGCTACACCTTC
CASSGGPSGGYTF
>TRBV19|few|TRBJ2-7|TRBD1
TGTGCCAGTAGTTTTGTTCGGACAGGGAGTTACGAGCAGTACTTC
CASSFVRTGSYEQYF
>TRBV5-8|many|TRBJ2-5|TRBD2
TGTGCCAGCAGCCCGGGACTAGCGGGAGGAGGACAAGAGACCCAGTACTTC
CASSPGLAGGGQETQYF
>TRBV6-1|many|TRBJ1-1|.
TGTGCCAGCAGTGAAAGGGGTGGCATGAACACTGAAGCTTTCTTT
CASSERGGMNTEAFF
>TRBV6-1|many|TRBJ1-4|.
TGTGCCAGCAGACCCGCTGACGGAGCCAATGAAAAACTGTTTTTT
CASRPADGANEKLFF
>TRBV28|many|TRBJ1-5|TRBD1
TGTGCCAGCAGTTCCAAACAGGGGGCCCATCAGCCCCAGCATTTT
CASSSKQGAHQPQHF
>TRBV7-2|.|TRBJ1-6|.
TGTGCCAGCAGCTTAGTGACCATACGGGTAGGGGCGAGTTCACCCCTCCACTTT
CASSLVTIRVGASSPLHF